A selection of T cell receptor beta chains follows, all from one sample in a study of PD-L1 blockade in urothelial cancer. Profiled with immunoSEQ multiplex PCR; TCRdb holds only in-frame clones, not every one. The sample shows roughly 45,000 clones, 75% to 85% of them seen only once. Sample: PBMCs, taken around atezolizumab (anti-PD-L1) treatment. The receptor source for this set is a man in his 60s with urothelial cancer. The CDR3 runs from the conserved cysteine through the conserved F or W. D genes are given only for firm matches. Clone size is shown for a subset of rows, as once, few, many or a class of expanded clone.

j_gene,abundance,v_gene,d_gene,CDR3aa,CDR3nt
TRBJ2-1,.,TRBV5-7,TRBD2,CASSFSKLAGGEEQFF,TGTGCCAGCAGCTTCTCTAAACTAGCGGGAGGGGAGGAGCAGTTCTTC
TRBJ2-5,.,TRBV29-1,TRBD2,CSVEPSGRIGTQYF,TGCAGCGTTGAACCTAGCGGGAGGATAGGGACCCAGTACTTC
TRBJ2-1,few,TRBV5-1,.,CASSRTDNEQFF,TGCGCCAGCTCTAGGACAGACAATGAGCAGTTCTTC
TRBJ1-4,many,TRBV19,.,CASNEAGFSEKLFF,TGTGCCAGTAACGAGGCAGGGTTTAGTGAAAAACTGTTTTTT
TRBJ2-7,.,TRBV7-9,TRBD1,CASSSPGTGVREQYF,TGTGCCAGCAGCTCCCCCGGGACAGGGGTGAGGGAGCAGTACTTC
TRBJ2-5,.,TRBV7-2,TRBD2,CASSGLAGTETQYF,TGTGCCAGCAGCGGACTAGCGGGGACAGAGACCCAGTACTTC
TRBJ2-5,.,TRBV5-6,.,CASSSTSQETQYF,TGTGCCAGCAGCTCGACAAGTCAAGAGACCCAGTACTTC
TRBJ2-1,.,TRBV7-2,.,CASSFTVSGHEQFF,TGTGCCAGCAGCTTTACTGTTAGTGGGCATGAGCAGTTCTTC
TRBJ1-1,once,TRBV5-1,.,CASSLGNGDTEAFF,TGCGCCAGCAGCTTGGGAAACGGGGACACTGAAGCTTTCTTT
TRBJ2-7,.,TRBV10-3,TRBD1,CAITTGGGYEQYF,TGTGCCATCACGACAGGGGGTGGATACGAGCAGTACTTC
TRBJ2-1,once,TRBV5-1,.,CASSPEGRGHNEQFF,TGCGCCAGCAGCCCCGAGGGCAGGGGCCACAATGAGCAGTTCTTC
TRBJ2-5,once,TRBV2,TRBD1,CASRDRVLRTQYF,TGTGCCAGCAGAGACAGGGTGCTTCGGACCCAGTACTTC
TRBJ2-5,.,TRBV9,.,CASSPRGSGQETQYF,TGTGCCAGCAGCCCCCGGGGGAGCGGACAAGAGACCCAGTACTTC
TRBJ2-3,.,TRBV19,.,CASKPLWGGPLDTQYF,TGTGCCAGTAAACCTCTGTGGGGGGGGCCATTGGATACGCAGTATTTT
TRBJ2-5,.,TRBV27,.,CASSLGLWETQYF,TGTGCCAGCAGTTTAGGCCTCTGGGAGACCCAGTACTTC
TRBJ2-7,.,TRBV6-5,.,CASSSIRSLSYEQYF,TGTGCCAGCAGTTCTATCCGATCTCTCTCCTACGAGCAGTACTTC
TRBJ2-5,.,TRBV7-9,.,CASSLSTGLYETQYF,TGTGCCAGCAGCCTCTCCACAGGGTTGTATGAGACCCAGTACTTC
TRBJ2-3,.,TRBV5-1,TRBD1,CASSAGQDTDTQYF,TGCGCCAGCAGCGCAGGACAGGACACAGATACGCAGTATTTT
TRBJ2-2,.,TRBV5-4,TRBD2,CASSPAGGTGTGELFF,TGTGCCAGCAGCCCGGCGGGGGGCACGGGGACCGGGGAGCTGTTTTTT
TRBJ1-1,.,TRBV5-1,TRBD1,CASSSPTGLFSEAFF,TGCGCCAGCAGCTCTCCGACAGGGCTCTTCTCTGAAGCTTTCTTT
TRBJ2-4,once,TRBV28,TRBD2,CASSLAGGPKNIQYF,TGTGCCAGCAGTTTAGCGGGGGGGCCGAAAAACATTCAGTACTTC
TRBJ1-2,.,TRBV6-5,.,CASSPMGGAYGYTF,TGTGCCAGCAGCCCCATGGGGGGGGCCTATGGCTACACCTTC
TRBJ1-3,.,TRBV21-1,.,CASSRDRGPGNTIYF,TGTGCCAGCAGCAGAGACAGGGGCCCTGGAAACACCATATATTTT
TRBJ1-2,.,TRBV19,.,CASSSRSPGGGHGYTF,TGTGCCAGTAGTAGCCGCTCCCCGGGAGGGGGTCACGGCTACACCTTC
TRBJ1-1,few,TRBV19,.,CASSSPAFEAFF,TGTGCCAGTAGTTCACCAGCGTTTGAAGCTTTCTTT
TRBJ1-6,.,TRBV11-1,.,CASSQEQGLPLHF,TGTGCCAGCAGCCAAGAACAGGGTTTACCCCTCCACTTT
TRBJ2-3,.,TRBV7-2,.,CASSSARGISTDTQYF,TGTGCCAGCAGCTCCGCTAGAGGGATTAGCACAGATACGCAGTATTTT